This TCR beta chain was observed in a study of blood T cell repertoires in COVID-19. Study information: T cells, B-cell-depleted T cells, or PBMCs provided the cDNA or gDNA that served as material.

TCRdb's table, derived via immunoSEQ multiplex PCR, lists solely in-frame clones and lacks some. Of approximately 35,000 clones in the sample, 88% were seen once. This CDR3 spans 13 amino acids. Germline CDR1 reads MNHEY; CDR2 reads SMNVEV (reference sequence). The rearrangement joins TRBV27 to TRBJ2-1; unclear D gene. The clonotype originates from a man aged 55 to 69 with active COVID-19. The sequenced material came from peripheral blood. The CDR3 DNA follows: TGTGCGTCGGCCGTCGCGGTTTACAATGAGCAGTTCTTC. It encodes CASAVAVYNEQFF.